The 22 T cell receptor beta chains presented below share a single source sample, sequenced in a study of patients and donors after allogeneic stem cell transplantation. One entry per CDR3 protein results from TCRdb running MiXCR on the RT-PCR reads. The table shows almost 90,000 distinct CDR3 sequences, with approximately 5.2% occurring only once. The sample consisted of blood, either unsorted or a sorted T cell fraction (not recorded which). These receptors originate from a human donor who was either an allogeneic HSCT recipient or a stem cell or donor lymphocyte infusion donor (not recorded which). It is not recorded whose cells these are; they may come from a transplant donor.

This clonotype was found many times. The rearrangement links TRBV3-1 to TRBJ1-2; TRBD1 matches at 8 bases. Germline V gene data show CDR1 as LGHDT and CDR2 as YNNKEL (reference sequence). The J segment lost 3 bases and the V segment lost 4 bases, leaving 4 bases of the junction unmatched. The CDR3 spans 14 residues. The CDR3 DNA reads TGTGCCAGCAGCCCCATGGGACAGGACTATGGCTACACCTTC. Its protein is CASSPMGQDYGYTF.

In this sample, this clonotype turned up many times. The rearrangement links TRBV19 to TRBJ2-6; D is unresolved. Germline CDR1 is LNHDA and CDR2 is SQIVND (reference sequence). This CDR3 comprises 16 residues. The V end lost 3 bases, the J end lost 0 bases, and 9 bases lay between the germline ends. CDR3: CASSILGLSGANVLTF. The CDR3 DNA reads TGTGCCAGTAGTATTTTAGGGCTCTCTGGGGCCAACGTCCTGACTTTC.

This clonotype was counted only a few times. This chain joins TRBV24-1 and TRBJ1-3, with unresolved D. This CDR3 comprises 16 residues. V was trimmed by 1 base and J by 0 bases, leaving 9 bases between them. The germline CDR1 and CDR2 sequences are KGHDR and SFDVKD. CDR3 coding DNA: TGTGCCACCAGTGATTTAATCGGAAACTCTGGAAACACCATATATTTT. Its translation is CATSDLIGNSGNTIYF.

In its sample, this clonotype was seen many times. The chain links TRBV6-1 to TRBJ2-5; the D is unclear. The V and J ends lost 5 bases and 5 bases respectively, with 15 bases between them. The germline V gene encodes CDR1 MNHNS and CDR2 SASEGT. This CDR3 region has 14 residues. CDR3 residues: CASSQNQVGETQYF. The CDR3 DNA reads TGTGCCAGCAGTCAGAACCAGGTGGGGGAGACCCAGTACTTC.

This clonotype was seen repeatedly, ten times or more. The V and J genes are TRBV27 and TRBJ2-3; TRBD1 matches 7 bases. The J segment lost 0 bases and the V segment lost 5 bases, leaving 5 bases of the junction unmatched. CDR3 length equals 15 residues. Germline-derived CDR1 and CDR2 are MNHEY and SMNVEV (reference sequence). The CDR3 bases are TGTGCCAGCAGTCAACGGGGACAGAGCACAGATACGCAGTATTTT. Its translation: CASSQRGQSTDTQYF.

The chain uses TRBV12-3 or TRBV12-4 and TRBJ1-6; D unclear. The CDR3 spans 13 residues. The ends were cut back, 1 base at V and 9 bases at J, with 7 bases in the middle. The CDR3 here is CASSLESSSPLHF. The CDR3 nucleotides are TGTGCCAGCAGTTTAGAAAGTAGTTCACCCCTCCACTTT.

The chain uses TRBV25-1 and TRBJ1-1; TRBD1 aligns across 7 bases. The CDR3 length is 12 residues. Germline V gene lookup returns CDR1 MGHDK and CDR2 SYGVNS. V was clipped by 5 bases and J by 7 bases; unmatched bases: 4. CDR3 coding DNA: TGTGCCAGCAGTTTGGGACAGTGTGAAGCTTTCTTT. Amino acids: CASSLGQCEAFF.

The V gene is TRBV5-4, the J gene TRBJ2-2; D call uncertain. This CDR3 is built from 15 residues. Germline-derived CDR1 and CDR2 are SGHNT and YYREEE (reference sequence). V was cut by 4 bases and J by 8 bases, with 18 bases left in between. The CDR3 DNA is TGTGCCAGCAGCCTAAAGGCCGATGGGAAGGGGGAGCTGTTTTTT. As protein: CASSLKADGKGELFF.

This clonotype was observed at least ten times. The V call is TRBV20-1, the J call TRBJ1-1; a possible D gene is TRBD1 (6 bases). The CDR3 extends over 14 amino acids. Trimming removed 3 bases at V and 2 bases at J, with 13 bases between. Germline V gives CDR1 DFQATT, CDR2 SNEGSKA (reference sequence). The DNA for the CDR3 is TGCAGTGCTAGCTCGGACAGTAAAAACACTGAAGCTTTCTTT. Translated, it gives CSASSDSKNTEAFF.

This chain links TRBV12-3 or TRBV12-4 with TRBJ2-7, with D possibly TRBD2 on 5 matching bases. The V end was cut by 3 bases, the J end by 5 bases, with 14 bases between. This CDR3 spans 14 amino acids. The CDR3 here is CASSFSGSEDEQYF. The DNA for the CDR3 is TGTGCCAGCAGTTTCTCGGGGAGTGAGGACGAGCAGTACTTC.

This clonotype was picked up many times. The chain has TRBV18 and TRBJ1-5, with D possibly matching TRBD1 (5 bases). Germline CDR1 KGHSH, CDR2 LQKENI. The CDR3 is 17 amino acids. The V end was cut by 3 bases, the J end by 2 bases, with 17 bases between. The DNA for the CDR3 is TGTGCCAGCTCACCTCCAGGGAGCCGGGGCGGCAATCAGCCCCAGCATTTT. Protein product: CASSPPGSRGGNQPQHF.

This clonotype has at least ten counts. The rearrangement uses TRBV9 and TRBJ2-3; D is undetermined. The CDR3 length is 14 residues. The V end lost 0 bases, the J end lost 4 bases, and 9 bases lay between the germline ends. CDR1 and CDR2 from the germline V gene are SGDLS and YYNGEE. For the CDR3, the DNA is TGTGCCAGCAGCGTAGTAGGTAACTCAGATACGCAGTATTTT. Protein: CASSVVGNSDTQYF.

The chain joins TRBV19 to TRBJ2-7; 8 nucleotides match TRBD2. CDR3 length: 17 residues. Germline V lookup: CDR1 LNHDA, CDR2 SQIVND (reference sequence). Trimming at V came to 1 base and at J to 0 bases, leaving 8 bases not matched to a gene. The CDR3 DNA reads TGTGCCAGTAGTATAGGAGGGAGCGGGGGCCTCTCCTACGAGCAGTACTTC. This gives the protein CASSIGGSGGLSYEQYF.

This clonotype was seen more than once but under ten times. The V gene is TRBV21-1, the J gene TRBJ2-7; TRBD1 is the table's D call, not checked against the DNA. TRBV21-1 is noted as a pseudogene. The CDR3 is 16 amino acids. The CDR3 protein is CASSKIGTGGAYEQYF. The CDR3, as DNA: TGTGCCAGCAGCAAAATCGGGACAGGGGGCGCCTACGAGCAGTACTTC.

Details on this clonotype: One base away lies a much larger clone, so this may be a sequencing read error. The genes are TRBV11-2 and TRBJ2-1, with D maybe TRBD1 (6 bases). Germline CDR1 SGHAT, CDR2 FQNNGV. The CDR3 runs to 16 residues. This CDR3 reads CVSSLEGVPTYNEQFF. CDR3 sequence (DNA): TGTGTCAGCAGCTTAGAGGGGGTGCCGACCTACAATGAGCAGTTCTTC. Using reference TRBV11-2 and TRBJ2-1 for the parts outside the CDR3, the full variable domain is EAGVAQSPRYKIIEKRQSVAFWCNPISGHATLYWYQQILGQGPKLLIQFQNNGVVDDSQLPKDRFSAERLKGVDSTLKIQPAKLEDSAVYLCVSSLEGVPTYNEQFFGPGTRLTVL.

The chain uses TRBV3-1 and TRBJ2-3; no definite D call. Trimming cost V 2 bases and J 6 bases, with 3 bases left between them. The CDR3 loop spans 11 amino acids. Germline CDR1 and CDR2: LGHDT and YNNKEL (reference sequence). In DNA, the CDR3 is TGTGCCAGCAGCCAAAGTGATACGCAGTATTTT. Translated, it gives CASSQSDTQYF.

In this sample, this clonotype turned up many times. The chain employs TRBV6-1 and TRBJ1-2; 8 nucleotides align to TRBD1. With 6 bases clipped from V and 7 bases from J, the junction kept 10 bases outside the gene matches. The CDR3 spans 14 residues. In germline, CDR1 is MNHNS, CDR2 SASEGT. The CDR3: CASRLDRASGGYTF. As DNA, the CDR3 is TGTGCCAGCAGGCTGGACAGGGCTTCTGGTGGCTACACCTTC.

This clonotype was counted many times. V and J are TRBV6-1 and TRBJ1-2; D ambiguous. Between the trimmed V and J ends, which lost 6 bases and 5 bases, there was a span of 19 bases. Germline V gene data show CDR1 as MNHNS and CDR2 as SASEGT. The CDR3 is 15 residues long. The CDR3 protein is CASRIGMAVTYGYTF. The CDR3 DNA reads as TGTGCCAGCAGGATTGGTATGGCGGTTACTTATGGCTACACCTTC.

The table lists this clonotype with many counts. The chain has TRBV2 and TRBJ2-1; D tentatively fits TRBD1 or TRBD2 (5 bases each). Per the germline V gene, CDR1 is SNHLY and CDR2 is FYNNEI. This CDR3 is 14 amino acids long. The V end lost 8 bases, the J end lost 4 bases, and 15 bases lay between the germline ends. For the CDR3, the DNA is TGTGCCAGCGTTAGGGACCCTCGGTACAATGAGCAGTTCTTC. It yields the protein CASVRDPRYNEQFF.

This clonotype was found many times. This rearrangement joins TRBV2 to TRBJ2-7; TRBD2 might be the D (6 bases). Germline CDR1 and CDR2: SNHLY and FYNNEI. CDR3 length equals 13 residues. The ends were cut back, 6 bases at V and 0 bases at J, with 9 bases in the middle. In DNA, the CDR3 is TGTGCCAGCAGGATCGGGGGCTCCTACGAGCAGTACTTC. Translation gives CASRIGGSYEQYF.

This clonotype has more than one count but fewer than ten. The chain couples TRBV20-1 to TRBJ1-1; unclear D gene. Trimming shortened V by 5 bases and J by 0 bases, and 10 bases separated the two germline ends. Looked up from germline, CDR1 is DFQATT and CDR2 is SNEGSKA (reference sequence). This CDR3 is built from 13 residues. CDR3 in amino acids: CSARTYLNTEAFF. For the CDR3, the DNA is TGCAGTGCTCGCACCTACTTGAACACTGAAGCTTTCTTT.

The table lists this clonotype with many counts. V gene TRBV5-1 combines with J gene TRBJ2-3; D uncertain. Germline CDR1 is SGHRS and CDR2 is YFSETQ. Trimming cost V 2 bases and J 4 bases, with 11 bases left between them. The CDR3 has 14 residues. CDR3 DNA sequence: TGCGCCAGCAGCTTCGGTATGCACGCAGATACGCAGTATTTT. Encoded protein: CASSFGMHADTQYF.